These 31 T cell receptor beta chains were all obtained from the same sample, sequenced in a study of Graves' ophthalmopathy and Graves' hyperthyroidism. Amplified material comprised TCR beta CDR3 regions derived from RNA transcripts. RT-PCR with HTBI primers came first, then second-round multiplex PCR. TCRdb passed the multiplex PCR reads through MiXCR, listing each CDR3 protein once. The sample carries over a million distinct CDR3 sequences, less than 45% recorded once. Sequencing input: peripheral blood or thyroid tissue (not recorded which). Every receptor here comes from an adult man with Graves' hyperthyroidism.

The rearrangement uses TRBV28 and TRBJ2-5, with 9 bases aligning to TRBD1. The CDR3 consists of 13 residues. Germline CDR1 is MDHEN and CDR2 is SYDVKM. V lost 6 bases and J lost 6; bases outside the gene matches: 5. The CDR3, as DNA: TGTGCCAGCAGAGCTGGACAGGGGCAGACCCAGTACTTC. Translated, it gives CASRAGQGQTQYF.

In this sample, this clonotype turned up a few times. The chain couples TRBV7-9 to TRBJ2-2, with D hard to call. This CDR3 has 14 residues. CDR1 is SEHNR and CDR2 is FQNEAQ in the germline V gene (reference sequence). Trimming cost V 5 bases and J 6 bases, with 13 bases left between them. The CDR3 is CASSPRNYPGELFF. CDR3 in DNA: TGTGCCAGCAGCCCTAGGAACTATCCCGGGGAGCTGTTTTTT.

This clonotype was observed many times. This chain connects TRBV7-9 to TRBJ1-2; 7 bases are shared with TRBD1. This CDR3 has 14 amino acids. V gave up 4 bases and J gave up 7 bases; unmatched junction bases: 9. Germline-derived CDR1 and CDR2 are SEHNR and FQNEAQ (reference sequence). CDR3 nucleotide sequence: TGTGCCAGCAGCTACCTCACAGGGGCGGGTGGCTACACCTTC. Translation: CASSYLTGAGGYTF. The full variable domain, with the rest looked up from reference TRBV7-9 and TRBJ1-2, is DTGVSQNPRHKITKRGQNVTFRCDPISEHNRLYWYRQTLGQGPEFLTYFQNEAQLEKSRLLSDRFSAERPKGSFSTLEIQRTEQGDSAMYLCASSYLTGAGGYTFGSGTRLTVV.

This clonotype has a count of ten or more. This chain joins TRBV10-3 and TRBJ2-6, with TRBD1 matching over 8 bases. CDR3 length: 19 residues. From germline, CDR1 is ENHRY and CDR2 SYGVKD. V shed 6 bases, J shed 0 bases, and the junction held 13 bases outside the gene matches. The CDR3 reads CAISQTGEGWGSGANVLTF. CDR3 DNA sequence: TGTGCCATCAGCCAGACAGGGGAAGGGTGGGGCTCTGGGGCCAACGTCCTGACTTTC.

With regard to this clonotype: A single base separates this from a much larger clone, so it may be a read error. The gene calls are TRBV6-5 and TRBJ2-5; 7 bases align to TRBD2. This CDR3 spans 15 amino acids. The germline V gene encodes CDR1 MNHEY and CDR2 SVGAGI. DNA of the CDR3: TGTGCCGGCAGCAGCGAGGGAGCGGGGAAAGAGACCCAGTACTTC. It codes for CAGSSEGAGKETQYF.

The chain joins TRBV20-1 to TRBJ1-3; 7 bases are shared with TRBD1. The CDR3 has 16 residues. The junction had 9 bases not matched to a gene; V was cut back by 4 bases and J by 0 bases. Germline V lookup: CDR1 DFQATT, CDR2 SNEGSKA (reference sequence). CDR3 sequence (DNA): TGCAGTGCTATCACTGGACAGGTGAACTCTGGAAACACCATATATTTT. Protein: CSAITGQVNSGNTIYF.

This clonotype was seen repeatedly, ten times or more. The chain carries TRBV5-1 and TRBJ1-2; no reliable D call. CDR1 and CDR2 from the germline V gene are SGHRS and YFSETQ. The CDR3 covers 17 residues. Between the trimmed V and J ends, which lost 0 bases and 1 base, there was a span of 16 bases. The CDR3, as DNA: TGCGCCAGCAGCTTGGAAGTATCCGCATCTCTTAACTATGGCTACACCTTC. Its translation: CASSLEVSASLNYGYTF.

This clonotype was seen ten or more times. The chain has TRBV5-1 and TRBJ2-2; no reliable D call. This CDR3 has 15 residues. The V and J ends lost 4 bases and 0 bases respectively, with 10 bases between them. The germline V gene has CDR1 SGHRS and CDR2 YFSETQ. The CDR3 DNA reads TGCGCCAGCAGCAAAACCGCCCCGAACACCGGGGAGCTGTTTTTT. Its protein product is CASSKTAPNTGELFF.

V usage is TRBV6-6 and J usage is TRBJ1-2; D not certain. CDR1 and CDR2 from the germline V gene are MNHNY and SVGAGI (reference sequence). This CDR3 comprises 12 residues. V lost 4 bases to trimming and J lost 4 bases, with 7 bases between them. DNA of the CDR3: TGTGCCAGCAGTTCAACCCTCTATGGCTACACCTTC. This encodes CASSSTLYGYTF.

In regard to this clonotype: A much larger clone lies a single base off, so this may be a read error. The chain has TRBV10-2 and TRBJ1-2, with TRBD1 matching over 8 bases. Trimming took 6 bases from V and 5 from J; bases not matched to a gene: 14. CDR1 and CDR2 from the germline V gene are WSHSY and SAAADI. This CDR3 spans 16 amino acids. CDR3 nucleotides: TGCGCCAGCAGCCAAGTTACGGGACAGGATCGGTATGGCTACACCTTC. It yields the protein CASSQVTGQDRYGYTF.

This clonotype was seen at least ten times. The CDR3 region is CASSIDHRASYEQYF. The DNA for the CDR3 is TGTGCCAGCAGCATAGATCACAGGGCGTCCTACGAGCAGTACTTC. This chain uses TRBV7-2 with TRBJ2-7, with a possible D match to TRBD1 (6 bases). V was cut by 5 bases and J by 1 base, with 15 bases left in between. CDR1 SGHTA and CDR2 FQGNSA come from the germline V gene. This CDR3 has 15 amino acids.

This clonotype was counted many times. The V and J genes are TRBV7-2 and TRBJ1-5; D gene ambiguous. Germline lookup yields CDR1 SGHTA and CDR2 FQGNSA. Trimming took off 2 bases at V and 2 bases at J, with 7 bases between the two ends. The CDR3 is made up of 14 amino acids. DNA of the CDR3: TGTGCCAGCAGCTTACTCGCTGGCAATCAGCCCCAGCATTTT. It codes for CASSLLAGNQPQHF.

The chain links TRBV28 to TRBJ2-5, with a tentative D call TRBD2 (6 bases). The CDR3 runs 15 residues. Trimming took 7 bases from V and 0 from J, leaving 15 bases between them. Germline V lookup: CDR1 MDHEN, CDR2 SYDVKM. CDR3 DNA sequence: TGTGCCAGCAACCCAGGGACTTCGTACCAAGAGACCCAGTACTTC. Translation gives CASNPGTSYQETQYF.

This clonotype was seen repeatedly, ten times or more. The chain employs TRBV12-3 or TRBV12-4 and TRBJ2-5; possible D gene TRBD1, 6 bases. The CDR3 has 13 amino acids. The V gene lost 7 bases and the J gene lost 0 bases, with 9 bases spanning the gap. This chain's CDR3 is CASTHRDQETQYF. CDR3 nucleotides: TGTGCCAGCACCCACAGGGACCAAGAGACCCAGTACTTC.

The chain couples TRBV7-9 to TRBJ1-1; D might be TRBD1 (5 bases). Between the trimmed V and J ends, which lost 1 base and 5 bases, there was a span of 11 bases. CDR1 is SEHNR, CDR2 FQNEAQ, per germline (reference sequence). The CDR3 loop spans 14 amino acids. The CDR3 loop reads CASSLEEGETEAFF. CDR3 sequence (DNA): TGTGCCAGCAGCTTAGAGGAAGGGGAAACTGAAGCTTTCTTT.

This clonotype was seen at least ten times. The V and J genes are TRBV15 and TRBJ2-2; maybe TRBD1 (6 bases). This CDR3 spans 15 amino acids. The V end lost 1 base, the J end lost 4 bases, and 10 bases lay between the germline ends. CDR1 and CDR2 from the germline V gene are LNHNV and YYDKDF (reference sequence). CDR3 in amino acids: CATSRGQGFTGELFF. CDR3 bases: TGTGCCACCAGCAGAGGTCAGGGGTTCACCGGGGAGCTGTTTTTT.

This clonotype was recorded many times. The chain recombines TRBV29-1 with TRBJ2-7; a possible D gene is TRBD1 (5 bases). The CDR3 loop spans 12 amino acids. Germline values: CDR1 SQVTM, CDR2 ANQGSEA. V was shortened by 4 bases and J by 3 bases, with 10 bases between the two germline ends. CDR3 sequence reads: CSVVPGNYEQYF. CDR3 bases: TGCAGCGTTGTCCCAGGGAACTACGAGCAGTACTTC.

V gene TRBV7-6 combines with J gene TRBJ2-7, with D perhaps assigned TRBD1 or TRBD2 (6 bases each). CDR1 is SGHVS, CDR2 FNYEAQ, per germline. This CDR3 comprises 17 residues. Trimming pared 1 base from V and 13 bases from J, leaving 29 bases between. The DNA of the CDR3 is TGTGCCAGCAGCTTAGGCTGGCGGGACACCGTTCCCTACGGGCAATACTTC. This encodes CASSLGWRDTVPYGQYF.

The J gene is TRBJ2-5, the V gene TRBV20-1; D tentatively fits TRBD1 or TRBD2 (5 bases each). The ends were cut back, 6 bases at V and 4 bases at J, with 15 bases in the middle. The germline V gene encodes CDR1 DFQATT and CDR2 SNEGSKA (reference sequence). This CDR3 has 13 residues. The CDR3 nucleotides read TGCAGTGCCCAATTGTGGGGGACAGAGACCCAGTACTTC. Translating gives CSAQLWGTETQYF.

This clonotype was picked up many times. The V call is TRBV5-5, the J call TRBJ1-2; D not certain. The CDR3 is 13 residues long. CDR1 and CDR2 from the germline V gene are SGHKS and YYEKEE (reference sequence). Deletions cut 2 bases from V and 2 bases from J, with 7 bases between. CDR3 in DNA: TGTGCCAGCAGCTTCCCAGAGAACTATGGCTACACCTTC. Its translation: CASSFPENYGYTF.

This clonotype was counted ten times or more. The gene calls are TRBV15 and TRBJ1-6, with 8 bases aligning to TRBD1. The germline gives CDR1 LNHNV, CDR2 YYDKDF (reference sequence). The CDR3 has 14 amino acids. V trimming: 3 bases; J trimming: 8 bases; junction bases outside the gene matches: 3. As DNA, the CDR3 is TGTGCCACCAGCAGGGACAGGGAGGATTCACCCCTCCACTTT. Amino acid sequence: CATSRDREDSPLHF.

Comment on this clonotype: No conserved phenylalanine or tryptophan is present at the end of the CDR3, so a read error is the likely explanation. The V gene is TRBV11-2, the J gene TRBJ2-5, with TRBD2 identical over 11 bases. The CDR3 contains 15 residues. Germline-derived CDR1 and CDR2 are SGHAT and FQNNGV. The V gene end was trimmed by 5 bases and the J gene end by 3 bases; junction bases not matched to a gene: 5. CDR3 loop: CASSEGTSGEETQYL. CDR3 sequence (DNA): TGTGCCAGCAGCGAAGGGACTAGCGGTGAAGAGACCCAGTACCTC.

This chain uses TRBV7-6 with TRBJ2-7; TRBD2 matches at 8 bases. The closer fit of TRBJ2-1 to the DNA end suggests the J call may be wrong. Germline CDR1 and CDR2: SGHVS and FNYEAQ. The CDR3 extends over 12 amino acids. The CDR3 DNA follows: TGTGCCAGCAGCCGGGGGGGCAATGAGCAGTTCTTC. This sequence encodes CASSRGGNEQFF.

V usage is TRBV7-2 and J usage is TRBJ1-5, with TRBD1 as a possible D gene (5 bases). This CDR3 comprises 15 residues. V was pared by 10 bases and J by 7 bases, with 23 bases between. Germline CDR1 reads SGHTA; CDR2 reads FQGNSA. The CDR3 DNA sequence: TGTGCCATCAGTCCCCACAGGAGTTTATACCAGCCCCAGCATTTT. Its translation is CAISPHRSLYQPQHF.

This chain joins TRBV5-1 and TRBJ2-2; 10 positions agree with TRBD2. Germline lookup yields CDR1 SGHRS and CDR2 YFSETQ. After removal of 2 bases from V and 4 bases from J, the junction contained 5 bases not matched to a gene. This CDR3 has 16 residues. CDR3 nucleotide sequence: TGCGCCAGCAGCTTAGGACTAGCGGATGTCACCGGGGAGCTGTTTTTT. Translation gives CASSLGLADVTGELFF.

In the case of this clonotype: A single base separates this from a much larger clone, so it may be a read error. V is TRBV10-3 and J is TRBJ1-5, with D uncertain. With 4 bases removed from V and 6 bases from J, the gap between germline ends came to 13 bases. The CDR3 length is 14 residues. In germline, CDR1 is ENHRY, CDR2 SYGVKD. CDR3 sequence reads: CAISADPLTQPQHF. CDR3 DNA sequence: TGTGCCATCAGTGCAGACCCCCTGACTCAGCCCCAGCATTTT.

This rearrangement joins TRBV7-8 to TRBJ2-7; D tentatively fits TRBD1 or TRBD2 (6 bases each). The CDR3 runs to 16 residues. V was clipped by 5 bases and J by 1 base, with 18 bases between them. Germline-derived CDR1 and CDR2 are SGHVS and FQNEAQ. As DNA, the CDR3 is TGTGCCAGCAGCCGGGGGCCGGGGGCAGGGTCCTACGAGCAGTACTTC. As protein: CASSRGPGAGSYEQYF.

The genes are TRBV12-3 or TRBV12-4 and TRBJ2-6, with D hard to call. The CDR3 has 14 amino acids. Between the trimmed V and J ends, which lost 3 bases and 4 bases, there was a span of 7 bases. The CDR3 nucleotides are TGTGCCAGCAGTTTCGGCGGAGGGGCCAACGTCCTGACTTTC. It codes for CASSFGGGANVLTF.

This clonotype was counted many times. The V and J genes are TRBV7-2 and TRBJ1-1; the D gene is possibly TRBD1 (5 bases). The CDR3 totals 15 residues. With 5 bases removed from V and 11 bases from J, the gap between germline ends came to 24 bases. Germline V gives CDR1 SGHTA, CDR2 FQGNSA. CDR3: CASSPDLTRGLAAFF. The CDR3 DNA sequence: TGTGCCAGCAGCCCCGATTTGACTAGGGGCCTCGCGGCTTTCTTT.

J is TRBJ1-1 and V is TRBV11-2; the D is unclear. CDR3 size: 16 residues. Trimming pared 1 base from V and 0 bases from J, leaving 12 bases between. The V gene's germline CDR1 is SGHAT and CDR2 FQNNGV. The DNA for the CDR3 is TGTGCCAGCAGCTTAGGGGTGCGCGATATGAACACTGAAGCTTTCTTT. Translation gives CASSLGVRDMNTEAFF.

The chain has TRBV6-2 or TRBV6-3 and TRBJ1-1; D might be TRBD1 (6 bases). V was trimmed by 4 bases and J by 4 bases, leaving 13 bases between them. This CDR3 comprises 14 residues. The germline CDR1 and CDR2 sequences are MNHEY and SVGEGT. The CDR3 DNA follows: TGTGCCAGCAGTTCTCTTTACAGGGTCACTGAAGCTTTCTTT. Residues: CASSSLYRVTEAFF.